In this sample, the clone carrying this TCR beta chain turned up a few times. Libraries were prepared by immunoSEQ multiplex PCR; TCRdb keeps only in-frame clonotypes and omits some of them. There are over 150,000 clones in the sample; 90% occur only once, and about 2.6% lies in the top ten. Germline V gene lookup returns CDR1 SQVTM and CDR2 ANQGSEA. This CDR3 spans 14 amino acids. With V trimmed by 4 bases and J by 4 bases, 9 bases remained unmatched. This sample stems from a study of T cell responses to AZD1222 COVID-19 vaccine. Whole-study context: Second-dose intervals near 4 or 12 weeks were combined.

The receptor comes from an adult in good health. The gene calls are TRBV29-1 and TRBJ1-1, with TRBD1 identical over 7 bases. Sequencing was performed on peripheral blood, taken on day 0 of AZD1222 vaccination. The CDR3, as DNA: TGCAGCGTTGTTACAGGGGCCCGGGGCACTGAAGCTTTCTTT. Encoded protein: CSVVTGARGTEAFF.